This T cell receptor beta chain was documented in a study of identical twins. This clonotype was recorded a few times. The germline V and J ends were trimmed by 5 bases and 2 bases, with 15 bases remaining between them. From germline, CDR1 is MGHRA and CDR2 YSYEKL. This CDR3 is 16 amino acids long. TCRdb re-called the 5' RACE reads through MiXCR, storing one row per CDR3 protein. This table holds about 530,000 distinct CDR3 sequences, about a fifth found once. These data also featured in a second study, about yellow fever vaccine responses in identical twins.

The rearrangement links TRBV4-1 to TRBJ1-4; D is undetermined. The sequenced sample was CD4+ T cells sorted from blood. This clonotype was obtained from a woman aged 18-29 years in good health. CDR3 nucleotides: TGCGCCAGCAGCTCAATAGGGAAAACGACTAATGAAAAACTGTTTTTT. The encoded protein is CASSSIGKTTNEKLFF.